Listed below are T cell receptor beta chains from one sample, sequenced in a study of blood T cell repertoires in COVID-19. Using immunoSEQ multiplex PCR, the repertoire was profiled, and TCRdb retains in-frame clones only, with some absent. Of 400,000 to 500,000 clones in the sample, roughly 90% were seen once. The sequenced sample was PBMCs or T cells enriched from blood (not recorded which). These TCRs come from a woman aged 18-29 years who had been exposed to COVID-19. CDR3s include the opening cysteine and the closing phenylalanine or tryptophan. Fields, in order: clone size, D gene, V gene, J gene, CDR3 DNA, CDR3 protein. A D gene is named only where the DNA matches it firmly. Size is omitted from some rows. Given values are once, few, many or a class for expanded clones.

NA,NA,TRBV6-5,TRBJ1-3,TGTGCCAGCCGCGGGCCGGCTGGAAACACCATATATTTT,CASRGPAGNTIYF
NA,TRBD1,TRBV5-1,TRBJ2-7,TGCGCCAGCAGCCCGGGGGCTCTGACAGGGGGGTCTGGCGAGCAGTACTTC,CASSPGALTGGSGEQYF
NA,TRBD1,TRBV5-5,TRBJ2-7,TGTGCCAGCAGCTTGGACTGGACAGGAACCTACGAGCAGTACTTC,CASSLDWTGTYEQYF
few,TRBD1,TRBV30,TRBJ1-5,TGTGCTTGGAAGAGGCAGGGGGCTGACAGCAATCAGCCCCAGCATTTT,CAWKRQGADSNQPQHF
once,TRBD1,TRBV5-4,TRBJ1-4,TGTGCCAGCAGTAAGACAGGGACAACTAATGAAAAACTGTTTTTT,CASSKTGTTNEKLFF
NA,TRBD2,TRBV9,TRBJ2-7,TGTGCCAGCAGCGGTAGCGGGGGGACCTCCTACGAGCAGTACTTC,CASSGSGGTSYEQYF
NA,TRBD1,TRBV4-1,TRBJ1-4,TGCGCCAGCAGCCTCCCGGGACAGGGACGTGAAAAACTGTTTTTT,CASSLPGQGREKLFF
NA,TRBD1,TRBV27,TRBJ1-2,TGTGCCAGCAGGGACCGGCGGACAGGGGGTTTGGGCTACACCTTC,CASRDRRTGGLGYTF
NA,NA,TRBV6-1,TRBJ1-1,TGTGCCAGCAGTGAAAGGGGAACTGAAGCTTTCTTT,CASSERGTEAFF
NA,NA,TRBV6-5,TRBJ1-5,TGTGCCAGCAGTTGTCTGGGAGGGATAGTTAATCAGCCCCAGCATTTT,CASSCLGGIVNQPQHF
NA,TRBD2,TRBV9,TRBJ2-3,TGTGCCAGCAGCGTAGGCGGGAGACCTACGCAGTATTTT,CASSVGGRPTQYF
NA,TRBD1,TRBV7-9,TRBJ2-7,TGTGCCAGCAGCCCTAGGCCGGGACAGGGCCACGAGCAGTACTTC,CASSPRPGQGHEQYF
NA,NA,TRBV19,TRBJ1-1,TGTGCCAGTAGTGTGTCCTTGAACACTGAAGCTTTCTTT,CASSVSLNTEAFF
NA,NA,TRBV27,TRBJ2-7,TGTGCCAGCAGTTTATTCGGCGGTTACTACGAGCAGTACTTC,CASSLFGGYYEQYF
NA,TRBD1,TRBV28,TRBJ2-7,TGTGCCAGCAGCCCCGACAGGGGGCAAGAGCAGTACTTC,CASSPDRGQEQYF
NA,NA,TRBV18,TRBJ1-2,TGTGCCAGCTCACAAACAGGGCCCTTGACGCTAGCTAACTATGGCTACACCTTC,CASSQTGPLTLANYGYTF
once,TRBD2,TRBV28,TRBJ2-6,TGTGCCAGCAGTTTGGGTACTAGCGGGGGCGCTGGGGCCAACGTCCTGACTTTC,CASSLGTSGGAGANVLTF
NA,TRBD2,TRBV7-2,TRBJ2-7,TGTGCCAGCAGCCCGAGGGTTAGCGGGGCCCCCTACGAGCAGTACTTC,CASSPRVSGAPYEQYF
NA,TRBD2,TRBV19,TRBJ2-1,TGTGCCAGCTCTACTAGCGGGATGAATGAGCAGTTCTTC,CASSTSGMNEQFF
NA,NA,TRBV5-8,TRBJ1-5,TGTGCCAGCGCCGGACAGCCCAATCAGCCCCAGCATTTT,CASAGQPNQPQHF
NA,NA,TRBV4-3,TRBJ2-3,TGCGCCAGCAGCCCGACCCGTAGCGCAGATACGCAGTATTTT,CASSPTRSADTQYF
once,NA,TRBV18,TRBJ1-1,TGTGCCAGCTCACCAAAAATCCTCACGCGGAACACTGAAGCTTTCTTT,CASSPKILTRNTEAFF
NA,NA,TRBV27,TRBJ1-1,TGTGCCAGCAGTTCATATGGGGAGGGGTACACTGAAGCTTTCTTT,CASSSYGEGYTEAFF
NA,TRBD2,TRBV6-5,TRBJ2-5,TGTGCCAGCAGTACCGGAGGAGCGGGAGGAGAGACCCAGTACTTC,CASSTGGAGGETQYF
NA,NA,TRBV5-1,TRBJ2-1,TGCGCCAGCAGCTTGGAAACTCTCATGAGCTCCTACAATGAGCAGTTCTTC,CASSLETLMSSYNEQFF
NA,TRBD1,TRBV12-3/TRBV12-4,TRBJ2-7,TGTGCCAGCAAAGGGACAGGGAGCGAGCAGTACTTC,CASKGTGSEQYF
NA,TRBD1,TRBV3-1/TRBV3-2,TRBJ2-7,TGTGCCAGCAGCCTACTCCCGGGACAGGGGGACGAGCAGTACTTC,CASSLLPGQGDEQYF
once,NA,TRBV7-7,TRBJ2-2,TGTGCCAGCAGCGAGACAGCCTCGAACACCGGGGAGCTGTTTTTT,CASSETASNTGELFF
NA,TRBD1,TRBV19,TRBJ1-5,TGTGCCAGTAGTGTCTGGACAGGGGCCGGCCAGCCCCAGCATTTT,CASSVWTGAGQPQHF
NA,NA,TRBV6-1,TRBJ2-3,TGTGCCAGCAGTGAAGCGGCGGGTGGCACAGATACGCAGTATTTT,CASSEAAGGTDTQYF
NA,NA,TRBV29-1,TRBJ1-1,TGCAGCGTTCGACACGGTGGCACTGAAGCTTTCTTT,CSVRHGGTEAFF
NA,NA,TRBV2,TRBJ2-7,TGTGCCAGCAGTGAAGCGCGCGTGAGCTCCTACGAGCAGTACTTC,CASSEARVSSYEQYF
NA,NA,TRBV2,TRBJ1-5,TGTGCCAGCACCGAATGGGAGGGTAGTAATCAGCCCCAGCATTTT,CASTEWEGSNQPQHF
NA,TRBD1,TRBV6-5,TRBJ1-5,TGTGCCAGCAGCCGGGACAGGGTGGATCAGCCCCAGCATTTT,CASSRDRVDQPQHF
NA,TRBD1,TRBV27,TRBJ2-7,TGTGCCAGGGATACTGGACAGGGGTACGAGCAGTACTTC,CARDTGQGYEQYF
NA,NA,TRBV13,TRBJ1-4,TGTGCCAGCAGCTCTGGGACTGATGCAGAAAAACTGTTTTTT,CASSSGTDAEKLFF
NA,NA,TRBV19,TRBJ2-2,TGTGCCAGTAGCCTAACAGGGTATAGCGGGGAGCTGTTTTTT,CASSLTGYSGELFF
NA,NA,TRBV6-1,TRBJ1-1,TGTGCCAGCAGTGAGGGAGTAACCACTGAAGCTTTCTTT,CASSEGVTTEAFF
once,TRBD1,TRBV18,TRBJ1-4,TGTGCCAGCTCACCCAGCCGGACAGGGCCTAATGAAAAACTGTTTTTT,CASSPSRTGPNEKLFF
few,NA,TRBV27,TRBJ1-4,TGTGCCAGCAAATCGCAGGGTTCGAATGAAAAACTGTTTTTT,CASKSQGSNEKLFF
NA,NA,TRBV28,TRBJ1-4,TGTGCCAGCAGTTCCTTTGCAGACTCAACTAATGAAAAACTGTTTTTT,CASSSFADSTNEKLFF
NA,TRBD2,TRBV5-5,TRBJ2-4,TGTGCCAGCACCCTCGAGGGACTAACGCCTCTAGCCAAAAACATTCAGTACTTC,CASTLEGLTPLAKNIQYF
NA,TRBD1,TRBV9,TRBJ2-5,TGTGCCAGCAGCGTAGCTACAGGGGGCGGAGAGACCCAGTACTTC,CASSVATGGGETQYF
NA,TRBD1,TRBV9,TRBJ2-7,TGTGCCAGCAGCCCTAGGGGACAGGGATACGAGCAGTACTTC,CASSPRGQGYEQYF
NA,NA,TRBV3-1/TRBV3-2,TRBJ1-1,TGTGCCAGCAGCCAATCCGGGCGACAGTTGAACACTGAAGCTTTCTTT,CASSQSGRQLNTEAFF
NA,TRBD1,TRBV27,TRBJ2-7,TGTGCCAGCAGTCCCCCGGGACAGGGCCTCTACGAGCAGTACTTC,CASSPPGQGLYEQYF
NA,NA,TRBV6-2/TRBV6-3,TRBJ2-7,TGTGCCAGCAGCAGCCCGACAATCTCCTACGAGCAGTACTTC,CASSSPTISYEQYF
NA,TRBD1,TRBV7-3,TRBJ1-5,TGTGCCAGCAGCTTGGGGACAGGACAGCCCCAGCATTTT,CASSLGTGQPQHF
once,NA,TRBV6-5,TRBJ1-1,TGTGCCACCCAGCGTGAGGCGGCGGCTGAAGCTTTCTTT,CATQREAAAEAFF
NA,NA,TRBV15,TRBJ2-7,TGTGCCACCAGCAGAGATCCGAGTTATGAGCAGTACTTC,CATSRDPSYEQYF
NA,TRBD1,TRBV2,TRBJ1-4,TGTGCCAGCAGTTACAGGGGGGCCGCAACTAATGAAAAACTGTTTTTT,CASSYRGAATNEKLFF
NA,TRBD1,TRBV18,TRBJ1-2,TGTGCCAGCTCTCCCGGGACAGGGTCGGAGTACACCTTC,CASSPGTGSEYTF
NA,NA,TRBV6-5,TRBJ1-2,TGTGCCAGCAGTTACACGGGTGGAAGGGGCATCTATGGCTACACCTTC,CASSYTGGRGIYGYTF